This TCR beta chain was sequenced during a study of post-analysis software for immune sequencing data (dated by TCRdb to the mid-2010s). Some background on the complete study: Disease courses on record covered relapsing-remitting, secondary progressive and progressive-relapsing multiple sclerosis, though some patients had no subtype annotation. A subset of samples was prepared in parallel using single-end sample barcoding, then pooled and co-amplified after Illumina adapter ligation. The patient repertoires were set against about eleven previously published healthy control repertoires from donors whose ages ranged from about 6 to 25 years. Summary of the overall study and its limitations: Significantly higher frequencies in patients than in controls were found for roughly 5 TRBV segments, including TRBV5-6, TRBV5-1 and TRBV20-1. Direct clustering with F measure showed strong co-clustering of samples prepared in the same batch, prompting a batch-effect correction. The control group was slightly older than the multiple sclerosis patient group. Normalized Chao1 diversity was significantly lower in multiple sclerosis patients than controls, suggesting substantial peripheral T-cell clonal expansion.

Of note for this clonotype: Its cognate antigen has yet to be identified. No much larger clone exists at a distance of one base, and base qualities are not known.

V loses 6 bases, J loses 3 bases, and the germline ends lie 9 bases apart. CDR1 and CDR2, per the germline V gene, are KGHSH and LQKENI. There are 13 amino acids in the CDR3, from cysteine to phenylalanine inclusive. Kept here is only the CDR3 DNA, which spans 39 bases and is read in frame from base 1. To demonstrate the VDJtools post-analysis software, the study profiled TCR beta repertoires from the peripheral blood of around 13 young patients with multiple sclerosis. The multiple sclerosis patients were children and adolescents ranging in age from 6 to 15 years. Libraries were prepared through PCR. The run used an Illumina HiSeq 2500. Unique molecular identifiers were incorporated into TCR beta cDNA libraries to reduce PCR and sequencing biases. Roughly 0.5 million cDNA molecules were obtained per 1 to 10 million input T cells, so each molecule approximated one T cell. The patient libraries were prepared and sequenced using the same protocol as the earlier healthy control dataset. Samples belonging to the same batch were prepared together, multiplexed and sequenced on a shared HiSeq lane. The study's processing was this. Raw barcoded reads were processed with MIGEC, discarding single-read molecular identifier groups before consensus assembly and CDR3 extraction. Clonotype tables were post-analysed with VDJtools, normalizing diversity by down-sampling all datasets to the smallest sample size. Repertoire overlap clustering matched CDR3 amino acid but not nucleotide sequences to correct batch-related cross-sample contamination. TCRdb applied fastp at Q25 and MiXCR to the public reads, then kept only in-frame beta chains. Each CDR3 protein appears once, grouped with its most common genes and DNA. In this record, the V and J calls reflect TCRdb's handling and not the investigators' own analysis. In all, the sample holds roughly 180,000 distinct CDR3 sequences, and about 32% of those were seen once. In total, the top ten clones hold about 1.4% of the sample.

This sequence was found in a girl between 5 and 17 years old with multiple sclerosis. The rearranged segments are TRBV18 and TRBJ1-5; the D region possibly corresponds to TRBD1 (5 bases align). Sequenced sample: blood. Read as DNA, the sequence is TGTGCCAGCTCGCAGGGTAACAATCAGCCCCAGCATTTT. Translated, it gives CASSQGNNQPQHF.